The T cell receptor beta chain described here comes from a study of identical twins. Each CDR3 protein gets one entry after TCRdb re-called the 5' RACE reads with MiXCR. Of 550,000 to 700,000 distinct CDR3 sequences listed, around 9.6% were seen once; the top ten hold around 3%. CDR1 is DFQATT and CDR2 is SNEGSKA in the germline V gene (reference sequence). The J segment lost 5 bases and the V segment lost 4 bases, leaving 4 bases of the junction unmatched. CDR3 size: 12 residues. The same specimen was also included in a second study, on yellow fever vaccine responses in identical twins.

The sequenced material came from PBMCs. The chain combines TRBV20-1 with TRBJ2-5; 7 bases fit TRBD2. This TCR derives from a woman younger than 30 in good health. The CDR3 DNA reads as TGCAGTGCTAAGGGGCGGGGGGAGACCCAGTACTTC. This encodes CSAKGRGETQYF.